This T cell receptor (beta chain) emerged from a study of early T cells in non-severe SARS-CoV-2 infection. Across the whole study: Chains from this unsorted whole-blood bulk RNA could not be paired. Findings and limits, study-wide: VDJdb matching, biased toward anti-spike CD8 responses, missed private and CD4 specificities.

This clonotype was seen ten or more times. Its antigen is not identified. Separate cDNA molecules each had unique molecular identifiers attached to them. A single record per CDR3 protein comes from TCRdb applying MiXCR to the 5' RACE reads. This sample has around 26,000 distinct CDR3 sequences, with 4.4% found just once. Germline V gives CDR1 SQVTM, CDR2 ANQGSEA. There are 11 residues in the CDR3. The V and J ends lost 4 bases and 7 bases respectively, with 7 bases between them. The V gene is TRBV29-1, the J gene TRBJ2-2; no firm D call. This TCR came from an adult who was a healthcare worker with PCR-confirmed SARS-CoV-2 infection or an uninfected control (not recorded which). The sample consisted of whole blood. The CDR3 reads CSVVVGGELFF. As DNA, the CDR3 is TGCAGCGTTGTAGTGGGCGGGGAGCTGTTTTTT.